Shown below are 2 T cell receptor beta chains from a single sample sequenced in a study of blood T cell repertoires in COVID-19. Assay used: immunoSEQ multiplex PCR; TCRdb lists only in-frame clones, some missing. This table holds approximately 290,000 clones, about 85% found once. Sequencing was done on a sample of peripheral blood. Receptor source: a human donor with COVID-19, enrolled during active disease. The donor label of this sample is uncertain.

In DNA, the CDR3 is TGTGCTAGTGATCCGGGACAGGGCCAGAACACTGAAGCTTTCTTT. Its translation: CASDPGQGQNTEAFF. J is TRBJ1-1 and V is TRBV12-5; 9 bases map to TRBD1. Unmatched junction bases numbered 7, after V lost 7 bases and J lost 1 base. The germline gives CDR1 LGHNT, CDR2 FRNRAP. The CDR3 sequence is 15 residues long.

The table lists this clone with a few counts. The chain joins TRBV19 to TRBJ2-1; the match to TRBD1 covers 9 bases. Germline lookup yields CDR1 LNHDA and CDR2 SQIVND (reference sequence). The CDR3 loop spans 16 amino acids. The V gene end was trimmed by 6 bases and the J gene end by 8 bases; junction bases not matched to a gene: 14. The CDR3 DNA follows: TGTGCCAGTAGCGGGCCCATGGACAGGGGTAAGGATGAGCAGTTCTTC. Its translation is CASSGPMDRGKDEQFF. Full variable domain (rest looked up from reference TRBV19 and TRBJ2-1): DGGITQSPKYLFRKEGQNVTLSCEQNLNHDAMYWYRQDPGQGLRLIYYSQIVNDFQKGDIAEGYSVSREKKESFPLTVTSAQKNPTAFYLCASSGPMDRGKDEQFFGPGTRLTVL.